This TCR beta chain was documented in a study of T cells after yellow fever vaccination. Overall study context: Low-cell-number fractions underwent preparation using SMART-Seq v4 Ultra Low Input.

TCR cDNA, made by 5'RACE template switching, carried an added universal primer site and UMIs. A single record per CDR3 protein comes from TCRdb applying MiXCR to the 5' RACE reads. Counted here are hundreds of thousands of distinct CDR3 sequences, less than 4.5% occurring once; the ten biggest clones make up 23%. The CDR3 is made up of 16 amino acids. CDR1 and CDR2 from the germline V gene are ENHRY and SYGVKD. V was clipped by 1 base and J by 5 bases, with 15 bases between them. This clonotype was detected a few times. Sequenced here: PBMCs, sampled on the day of the yellow fever booster vaccination. The genes are TRBV10-3 and TRBJ1-5; tentative D call: TRBD1 (6 bases). This sequence was found in a young man who received the YFV17D yellow fever vaccine. For the CDR3, the DNA is TGTGCCATCAGTGAGTTAAGCCCAGGGGCCGATCAGCCCCAGCATTTT. It encodes CAISELSPGADQPQHF.